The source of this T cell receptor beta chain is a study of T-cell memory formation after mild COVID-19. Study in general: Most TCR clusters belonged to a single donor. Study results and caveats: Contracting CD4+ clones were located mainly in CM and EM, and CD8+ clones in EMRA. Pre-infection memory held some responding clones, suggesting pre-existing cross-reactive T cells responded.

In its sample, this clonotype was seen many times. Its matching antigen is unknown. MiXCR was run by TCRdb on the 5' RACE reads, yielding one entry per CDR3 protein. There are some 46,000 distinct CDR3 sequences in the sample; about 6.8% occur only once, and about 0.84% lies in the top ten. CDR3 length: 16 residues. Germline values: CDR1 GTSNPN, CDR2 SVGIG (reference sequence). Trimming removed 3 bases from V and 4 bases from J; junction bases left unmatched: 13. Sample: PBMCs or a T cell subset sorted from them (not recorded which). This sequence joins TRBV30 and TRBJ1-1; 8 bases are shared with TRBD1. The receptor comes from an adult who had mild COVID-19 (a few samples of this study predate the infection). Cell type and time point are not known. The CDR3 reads CAWRAKTTGGGTEAFF. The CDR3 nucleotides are TGTGCCTGGAGGGCAAAGACCACAGGGGGTGGCACTGAAGCTTTCTTT. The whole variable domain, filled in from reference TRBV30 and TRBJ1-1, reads SQTIHQWPATLVQPVGSPLSLECTVEGTSNPNLYWYRQAAGRGLQLLFYSVGIGQISSEVPQNLSASRPQDRQFILSSKKLLLSDSGFYLCAWRAKTTGGGTEAFFGQGTRLTVV.